A selection of T cell receptor beta chains follows, all from one sample in a study of spatial heterogeneity in lung cancer. TCRdb re-called the 5' RACE reads through MiXCR, storing one row per CDR3 protein. Among about 22,000 distinct CDR3 sequences listed, approximately 5.8% were seen once. The sample consisted of PBMCs, taken at surgery. Every receptor here comes from a male donor with early-stage non-small cell lung cancer. Both conserved end residues are trimmed from each CDR3. D genes are given only for firm matches. Not all rows give a size; the values are once, few, many and, for expanded clones, a class.

J gene	V gene	D gene	clone size	CDR3 protein
TRBJ2-5	TRBV7-2	-	many	ASSPPLLEETQY
TRBJ2-3	TRBV10-3	-	many	AISEGGPDTQY
TRBJ1-5	TRBV6-2/TRBV6-3	TRBD1	few	ASTHTGGYQPQH
TRBJ2-7	TRBV7-9	TRBD2	many	ASRSTEGLAGYEQY
TRBJ2-2	TRBV5-1	-	-	ASSLDAGTNTGELF
TRBJ2-3	TRBV10-3	-	many	AISGSTSTDTQY
TRBJ2-7	TRBV18	TRBD1	-	ASLSGDRAYEQY
TRBJ2-1	TRBV4-1	-	many	ASSQDPGLLTNEQF
TRBJ1-2	TRBV28	TRBD1	many	ASSFRQGRGDYT
TRBJ1-1	TRBV15	-	many	ATSRDIRNTEAF
TRBJ2-1	TRBV6-6	-	many	ASSYARGIGNEQF
TRBJ2-3	TRBV5-1	-	many	ASNGGATDTQY
TRBJ2-1	TRBV29-1	TRBD2	medium-sized	SVRPGLTGDEQF
TRBJ2-6	TRBV12-3/TRBV12-4	-	-	ASSLRGTGANVLT
TRBJ2-7	TRBV11-2	-	-	ASSFAPGLHEQY
TRBJ1-1	TRBV7-9	-	many	ASSLNGPNTEAF
TRBJ2-6	TRBV28	-	many	ASITGGGISGANVLT
TRBJ2-3	TRBV7-9	-	-	ASSLVVQVTDTQY
TRBJ2-5	TRBV5-1	TRBD2	many	ASSSAGLAGVETQY
TRBJ2-1	TRBV29-1	-	many	SVGGERSRGQF
TRBJ2-7	TRBV24-1	TRBD2	many	ATSPSGGFYEQY
TRBJ2-7	TRBV7-8	-	medium-sized	ASSRTMAASSYEQY
TRBJ2-7	TRBV3-1	TRBD2	few	ASSLQPGLPQLWQY
TRBJ2-1	TRBV5-1	TRBD2	many	ASSLEVAGGFDEQF
TRBJ1-2	TRBV12-3/TRBV12-4	-	-	ASSSTAANYGYT
TRBJ1-5	TRBV7-6	TRBD1	many	ASSFQQGNGQPQH
TRBJ2-6	TRBV6-5	TRBD2	many	ASSLAAGANVLT
TRBJ1-1	TRBV3-1	-	many	ASSQEIQGTEAF
TRBJ2-3	TRBV11-2	TRBD2	few	ASILTSGGSTDTQY
TRBJ1-6	TRBV28	-	-	ASTLGGARNSPLH
TRBJ1-1	TRBV5-1	-	many	ASSSPQGTDTEAF
TRBJ2-7	TRBV18	TRBD2	-	ASSLGVAGDEQY
TRBJ2-2	TRBV5-1	TRBD1	many	ASSTRTGATGELF
TRBJ2-3	TRBV7-9	-	few	ASSLGRLIASTDTQY
TRBJ2-7	TRBV7-2	TRBD2	many	ASSPNPTSGGYEQY
TRBJ2-5	TRBV5-1	TRBD2	medium-sized	ASRDLAGPPETQY
TRBJ2-7	TRBV29-1	-	medium-sized	SVHIAGSSYEQY
TRBJ2-1	TRBV5-1	TRBD1	many	ASSSGQGAALSSYNEQF
TRBJ2-3	TRBV7-2	-	few	ASSLVGGRTTDTQY
TRBJ1-2	TRBV12-3/TRBV12-4	-	many	ASSFSLDGYT
TRBJ1-1	TRBV5-4	-	many	ASGWGNTEAF
TRBJ2-1	TRBV28	TRBD1	many	ASSPRGQIRHNEQF
TRBJ2-7	TRBV11-1	TRBD2	many	ASTRSTIAGMSYEQY
TRBJ1-2	TRBV7-2	-	many	ASSLEITNYGYT
TRBJ2-1	TRBV29-1	TRBD2	many	SVVSSGYNEQF
TRBJ1-3	TRBV7-9	-	many	ASSLVAEDTIY
TRBJ1-1	TRBV7-9	TRBD1	many	ASSFTGDTEAF
TRBJ2-3	TRBV12-3/TRBV12-4	TRBD2	medium-sized	ASSRRPGLVADTQY
TRBJ2-7	TRBV7-6	-	many	ASSLRQGDSTPRGQY
TRBJ1-1	TRBV6-5	TRBD1	many	ASSSTGTGKAF
TRBJ2-2	TRBV6-5	TRBD2	few	ASSYSTAAGGTGELF
TRBJ2-1	TRBV7-2	TRBD2	many	ASSLLAAGFNEQF
TRBJ2-3	TRBV7-2	TRBD2	few	ASSFRLAGGDTQY